This TCR beta chain comes out of a study of TIL therapy for anti-PD-1-resistant metastatic lung cancer. General study points: The baseline peripheral repertoire was partially replaced by infused TIL clonotypes that later decayed.

Sequencing used immunoSEQ v3. TCRdb's table, derived via immunoSEQ multiplex PCR, lists solely in-frame clones and lacks some. The profile shows some 60,000 clones, around 70% of them singletons. The germline V gene has CDR1 SGHDN and CDR2 FVKESK. The junction had 2 bases not matched to a gene; V was cut back by 6 bases and J by 6 bases. The CDR3 runs to 11 residues. Note on this clone: Its specificity is unknown.

Documented time point: pre-treatment sample, taken before nivolumab and TIL therapy. Sequencing was performed on blood, taken at baseline. This receptor was obtained from a person between 25 and 79 years old with non-small cell lung cancer. V is TRBV14 and J is TRBJ2-7; 7 bases align to TRBD1. The CDR3 loop reads CASSNRGEQYF. The CDR3 nucleotides read TGTGCCAGCAGTAACAGGGGCGAGCAGTACTTC.